The 8 T cell receptor beta chains below come from one sample, sequenced in a study of OX40 agonist ivuxolimab in advanced cancers. TCRdb keeps only in-frame clones here, not all; method: immunoSEQ multiplex PCR. Of under 25,000 clones listed, roughly 84% are singletons. Sequencing was performed on CD4+ or CD8+ T cells sorted from blood, taken in a trial of the OX40 agonist ivuxolimab. These receptors all come from an adult with an advanced solid tumor such as melanoma, head and neck, liver or kidney cancer.

The V and J genes are TRBV5-1 and TRBJ1-1; no definite D call. The V end lost 3 bases, the J end lost 1 base, and 10 bases lay between the germline ends. Germline values: CDR1 SGHRS, CDR2 YFSETQ. This CDR3 contains 14 residues. CDR3 nucleotide sequence: TGCGCCAGCAGCTCGGACCTTGAGAACACTGAAGCTTTCTTT. This sequence encodes CASSSDLENTEAFF.

This chain uses TRBV6-5 with TRBJ2-3; TRBD1 might be the D (5 bases). CDR3 length: 16 residues. The germline gives CDR1 MNHEY, CDR2 SVGAGI. V gave up 0 bases and J gave up 1 base, with 11 bases separating them. In DNA form, the CDR3 reads TGTGCCAGCAGTTACTCCCCTATGGGGCGCACAGATACGCAGTATTTT. Protein: CASSYSPMGRTDTQYF.

This chain connects TRBV5-1 to TRBJ1-1; unclear D gene. V shed 0 bases and J shed 5 bases, with 14 bases lying between them. CDR3 size: 15 residues. Germline V gene sequence: CDR1 SGHRS, CDR2 YFSETQ. CDR3 amino acids: CASSLAGILETEAFF. The CDR3 coding sequence is TGCGCCAGCAGCTTGGCCGGCATTCTAGAAACTGAAGCTTTCTTT. Full variable domain (rest looked up from reference TRBV5-1 and TRBJ1-1): KAGVTQTPRYLIKTRGQQVTLSCSPISGHRSVSWYQQTPGQGLQFLFEYFSETQRNKGNFPGRFSGRQFSNSRSEMNVSTLELGDSALYLCASSLAGILETEAFFGQGTRLTVV.

The genes are TRBV19 and TRBJ2-5; 8 bases are a match to TRBD2. The CDR3 is made up of 15 amino acids. J was trimmed by 2 bases and V by 7 bases; bases with no gene match: 9. Germline V gives CDR1 LNHDA, CDR2 SQIVND (reference sequence). The CDR3 bases are TGTGCCAGTACGGGAGGGCCAGGAAAACAAGAGACCCAGTACTTC. This codes for CASTGGPGKQETQYF.

This chain connects TRBV6-5 to TRBJ2-7; D not resolved. This CDR3 is built from 13 residues. Germline assignment: CDR1 MNHEY and CDR2 SVGAGI. With 7 bases removed from V and 4 bases from J, the gap between germline ends came to 14 bases. The CDR3 sequence is CASKGLTSYEQYF. CDR3 bases: TGTGCCAGCAAGGGCCTAACGTCGTACGAGCAGTACTTC.

The V gene is TRBV9, the J gene TRBJ2-5; possible D gene TRBD1, 6 bases. The CDR3 contains 15 residues. V shed 4 bases and J shed 5 bases, with 18 bases lying between them. Germline CDR1 is SGDLS and CDR2 is YYNGEE. CDR3 protein: CASSSAQGLGETQYF. The DNA for the CDR3 is TGTGCCAGCAGCTCCGCCCAGGGGTTGGGGGAGACCCAGTACTTC.

The gene calls are TRBV4-2 and TRBJ2-1; 7 bases fit TRBD2. Germline V gene data show CDR1 as LGHNA and CDR2 as YNFKEQ. The CDR3 has 17 residues. V lost 1 base, J lost 4 bases, and 10 bases stayed unmatched. The CDR3 reads CASSQVQGGRGYNEQFF. The CDR3 bases are TGTGCCAGCAGCCAAGTCCAAGGCGGGAGAGGGTACAATGAGCAGTTCTTC.

The CDR3 bases are TGTGCCAGCAGTCGACAGGGTTGGAATGAGCAGTTCTTC. Translating it yields CASSRQGWNEQFF. The V and J genes are TRBV7-3 and TRBJ2-1, with 7 positions matching TRBD1. This CDR3 is built from 13 residues. The germline V gene encodes CDR1 SGHTA and CDR2 FQGTGA. J gave up 7 bases and V 6 bases, and 6 bases lay outside the gene matches.